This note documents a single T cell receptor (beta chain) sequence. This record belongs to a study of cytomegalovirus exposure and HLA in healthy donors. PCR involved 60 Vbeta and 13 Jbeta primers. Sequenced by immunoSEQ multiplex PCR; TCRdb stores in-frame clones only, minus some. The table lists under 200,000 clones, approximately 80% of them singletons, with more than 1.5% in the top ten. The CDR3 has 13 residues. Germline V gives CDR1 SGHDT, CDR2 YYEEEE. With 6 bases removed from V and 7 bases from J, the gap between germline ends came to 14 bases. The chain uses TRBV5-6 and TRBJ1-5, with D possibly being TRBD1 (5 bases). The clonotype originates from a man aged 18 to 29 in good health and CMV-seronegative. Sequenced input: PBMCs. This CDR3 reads CASTPGGRQPQHF. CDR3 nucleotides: TGTGCCAGCACCCCGGGGGGACGGCAGCCCCAGCATTTT.